The 18 T cell receptor beta chains reported below all come from one sample, sequenced in a study of T cells after yellow fever vaccination. From the 5' RACE reads, TCRdb called clonotypes with MiXCR, one entry per CDR3 protein. The profile shows roughly 520,000 distinct CDR3 sequences, 21% of them singletons. This sample comprised PBMCs, obtained roughly 20 days after the first yellow fever vaccination. These receptors all come from a young man who received the YFV17D yellow fever vaccine.

This clonotype was counted only a few times. J is TRBJ1-2 and V is TRBV27; no firm D call. This CDR3 has 14 amino acids. Germline-derived CDR1 and CDR2 are MNHEY and SMNVEV (reference sequence). Deletions cut 4 bases from V and 1 base from J, with 10 bases between. CDR3 residues: CASSSAGGNYGYTF. CDR3 bases: TGTGCCAGCAGTTCAGCCGGCGGTAACTATGGCTACACCTTC.

V gene TRBV3-1 combines with J gene TRBJ2-5; TRBD2 is a possible D gene (6 bases). CDR1 and CDR2 from the germline V gene are LGHDT and YNNKEL (reference sequence). V lost 5 bases, J lost 4 bases, and 14 bases lay in between. The CDR3 runs 14 residues. In DNA, the CDR3 is TGTGCCAGCAGCTACGGGAGCGCCTCAGAGACCCAGTACTTC. It encodes CASSYGSASETQYF.

There are many counts of this clonotype. The chain uses TRBV6-5 and TRBJ2-2; 7 bases line up with TRBD1. Germline V gene data show CDR1 as MNHEY and CDR2 as SVGAGI. This CDR3 region has 17 residues. V was pared by 0 bases and J by 2 bases, with 6 bases of the junction left unmatched. The CDR3 is CASSYSRTGINTGELFF. CDR3 nucleotide sequence: TGTGCCAGCAGTTACTCTAGGACAGGAATCAACACCGGGGAGCTGTTTTTT.

The chain combines TRBV10-3 with TRBJ1-2; D gene uncertain. Trimming stripped 4 bases from V and 2 bases from J, with 5 bases between. Germline-derived CDR1 and CDR2 are ENHRY and SYGVKD. The CDR3 totals 12 residues. In DNA, the CDR3 is TGTGCCATCAGTGGTCAGAACTATGGCTACACCTTC. This codes for CAISGQNYGYTF.

The V call is TRBV2, the J call TRBJ1-4; D uncertain. Per the germline V gene, CDR1 is SNHLY and CDR2 is FYNNEI. The CDR3 consists of 14 residues. V lost 9 bases and J lost 0, with 11 bases in between. The CDR3 coding sequence is TGTGCCAGTTTCGGAACCGCAACTAATGAAAAACTGTTTTTT. This encodes CASFGTATNEKLFF.

The table lists this clonotype with a few counts. J is TRBJ1-2 and V is TRBV5-6; D not resolved. Germline values: CDR1 SGHDT, CDR2 YYEEEE. The CDR3 runs 13 residues. The germline V and J ends were trimmed by 4 bases and 2 bases, with 9 bases remaining between them. This CDR3 reads CASSPGRNYGYTF. CDR3 nucleotide sequence: TGTGCCAGCAGCCCAGGACGGAACTATGGCTACACCTTC. The whole variable domain, remainder taken from reference TRBV5-6 and TRBJ1-2, is DAGVTQSPTHLIKTRGQQVTLRCSPKSGHDTVSWYQQALGQGPQFIFQYYEEEERQRGNFPDRFSGHQFPNYSSELNVNALLLGDSALYLCASSPGRNYGYTFGSGTRLTVV.

This clonotype showed up just a few times. CDR3 bases: TGCAGTGCTGGCCTAGCGGGGGCCGCCACAGATACGCAGTATTTT. Protein: CSAGLAGAATDTQYF. The rearrangement uses TRBV20-1 and TRBJ2-3; 10 bases fit TRBD2. V was pared by 5 bases and J by 2 bases, with 7 bases of the junction left unmatched. Germline-derived CDR1 and CDR2 are DFQATT and SNEGSKA (reference sequence). The CDR3 is 15 amino acids.

The rearrangement joins TRBV27 to TRBJ1-2, with 8 bases aligning to TRBD1. The CDR3 runs 14 residues. V lost 6 bases and J lost 4; bases outside the gene matches: 7. CDR1 and CDR2 from the germline V gene are MNHEY and SMNVEV (reference sequence). The CDR3: CASSYGQGGYGYTF. CDR3 bases: TGTGCCAGCAGCTATGGACAGGGTGGCTATGGCTACACCTTC.

The chain combines TRBV7-3 with TRBJ2-1, with a possible D match to TRBD1 (6 bases). Trimming removed 5 bases from V and 1 base from J, with 12 bases in between. The CDR3 consists of 15 residues. Germline assignment: CDR1 SGHTA and CDR2 FQGTGA. CDR3 DNA sequence: TGTGCCAGCAGCGCAGGGGATCTTTCCTACAATGAGCAGTTCTTC. Amino acids: CASSAGDLSYNEQFF. Variable domain in full (rest from reference TRBV7-3 and TRBJ2-1): GAGVSQTPSNKVTEKGKYVELRCDPISGHTALYWYRQSLGQGPEFLIYFQGTGAADDSGLPNDRFFAVRPEGSVSTLKIQRTERGDSAVYLCASSAGDLSYNEQFFGPGTRLTVL.

This clonotype was picked up a small number of times. The V and J genes are TRBV3-1 and TRBJ1-4; 7 bases are a match to TRBD1. V shed 5 bases and J 4 bases; nucleotides not matched to a gene: 4. CDR3 length equals 14 residues. CDR1 and CDR2 from the germline V gene are LGHDT and YNNKEL (reference sequence). For the CDR3, the DNA is TGTGCCAGCAGCTACAGGGGTCATAATGAAAAACTGTTTTTT. Translated, it gives CASSYRGHNEKLFF. Variable domain in full (rest from reference TRBV3-1 and TRBJ1-4): DTAVSQTPKYLVTQMGNDKSIKCEQNLGHDTMYWYKQDSKKFLKIMFSYNNKELIINETVPNRFSPKSPDKAHLNLHINSLELGDSAVYFCASSYRGHNEKLFFGSGTQLSVL.

J is TRBJ1-3 and V is TRBV12-3 or TRBV12-4; D is perhaps TRBD1 (5 bases). The V and J ends lost 6 bases and 0 bases respectively, with 12 bases between them. The CDR3 has 15 residues. The CDR3 region has the DNA TGTGCCAGCAGGGGGGACGGGAGCTCTGGAAACACCATATATTTT. Its protein product is CASRGDGSSGNTIYF.

This chain joins TRBV6-2 or TRBV6-3 and TRBJ1-1; D gene unclear. The CDR3 runs 13 residues. Germline loops: CDR1 MNHEY, CDR2 SVGEGT. V lost 5 bases to trimming and J lost 6 bases, with 13 bases between them. CDR3 in DNA: TGTGCCAGCAGTCCCAAGGAGCACGCTGAAGCTTTCTTT. Protein: CASSPKEHAEAFF.

This clonotype turned up a few times. This chain uses TRBV24-1 with TRBJ2-2; TRBD2 agrees at 8 bases. CDR3 length: 16 amino acids. Germline V lookup: CDR1 KGHDR, CDR2 SFDVKD. V lost 4 bases to trimming and J lost 4 bases; unmatched junction nucleotides: 7. CDR3 bases: TGTGCCACCAGTGACTCCTTCGGGGGGGTCACCGGGGAGCTGTTTTTT. Its protein is CATSDSFGGVTGELFF.

V and J are TRBV15 and TRBJ1-1; 12 nucleotides line up with TRBD1. The length of the CDR3 is 15 residues. The junction had 8 bases not matched to a gene; V was cut back by 5 bases and J by 7 bases. CDR1 and CDR2 from the germline V gene are LNHNV and YYDKDF (reference sequence). The CDR3 region has the DNA TGTGCCACCAGCTCCCGGGACAGGGGGCTTGGTGAAGCTTTCTTT. This translates into CATSSRDRGLGEAFF.

The genes are TRBV5-1 and TRBJ2-3; the D gene is possibly TRBD2 (5 bases). Germline CDR1 reads SGHRS; CDR2 reads YFSETQ. Trimming took 0 bases from V and 5 from J, leaving 10 bases between them. This CDR3 comprises 14 residues. In DNA form, the CDR3 reads TGCGCCAGCAGCTTGGAACCCAGCGGAGATACGCAGTATTTT. Translating gives CASSLEPSGDTQYF.

The genes are TRBV7-9 and TRBJ1-2; TRBD1 agrees at 10 bases. The CDR3 contains 17 residues. The trim removed 4 bases at V and 0 bases at J, leaving 8 bases unmatched. Per germline, CDR1 SEHNR and CDR2 FQNEAQ (reference sequence). The CDR3 loop is CASSSRQGALTNYGYTF. CDR3 sequence (DNA): TGTGCCAGCAGCTCTAGACAGGGGGCTCTTACTAACTATGGCTACACCTTC.

The chain combines TRBV6-1 with TRBJ2-7; maybe TRBD2 (5 bases). This CDR3 is built from 14 residues. V was trimmed by 7 bases and J by 3 bases, leaving 16 bases between them. Germline lookup yields CDR1 MNHNS and CDR2 SASEGT. The CDR3, as DNA: TGTGCCAGCACCCGAGGGTGGCAAGACTACGAGCAGTACTTC. It encodes CASTRGWQDYEQYF.

The rearrangement links TRBV7-8 to TRBJ2-7; D remains ambiguous. From germline, CDR1 is SGHVS and CDR2 FQNEAQ. V dropped 0 bases and J dropped 0 bases, with 6 bases sitting between them. This CDR3 is built from 14 residues. CDR3 sequence (DNA): TGTGCCAGCAGCTTAGCGGCTTACTCCTACGAGCAGTACTTC. Its translation: CASSLAAYSYEQYF.